These 12 T cell receptor beta chains came from one sample sequenced in a study of T cells after yellow fever vaccination. MiXCR, applied by TCRdb to the 5' RACE reads, yields one record per CDR3 protein. The sample contains about 200,000 distinct CDR3 sequences, approximately 3.2% of which appear only once. The specimen comprised CD4+ T cells sorted from PBMCs, sampled 10 days after the yellow fever booster vaccination. The receptors originated from a man younger than 30 who received the YFV17D yellow fever vaccine.

The rearrangement joins TRBV4-3 to TRBJ1-5; D is perhaps TRBD1 (5 bases). The CDR3 runs 15 residues. V dropped 4 bases and J dropped 1 base, with 11 bases sitting between them. Germline CDR1 is LGHNA and CDR2 is YSLEER. CDR3 in amino acids: CASSLNRQSNQPQHF. The CDR3 DNA sequence: TGCGCCAGCAGCCTCAACCGACAGAGCAATCAGCCCCAGCATTTT.

A few counts support this clonotype. The rearrangement links TRBV18 to TRBJ2-2, with D perhaps assigned TRBD1 or TRBD2 (5 bases each). Germline CDR1 is KGHSH and CDR2 is LQKENI. This CDR3 is built from 16 residues. Deletions cut 4 bases from V and 2 bases from J, with 14 bases between. CDR3 in DNA: TGTGCCAGCTCACGGAACGGGGCTCATAACACCGGGGAGCTGTTTTTT. This gives the protein CASSRNGAHNTGELFF.

At least ten counts were recorded for this clonotype. The rearrangement uses TRBV9 and TRBJ1-1; D is unclear. V lost 3 bases and J lost 4, with 10 bases in between. The CDR3 contains 13 residues. The germline gives CDR1 SGDLS, CDR2 YYNGEE. The CDR3, as DNA: TGTGCCAGCAGCGCAGAATGGCGCACTGAAGCTTTCTTT. This encodes CASSAEWRTEAFF. Complete variable domain (other parts from reference TRBV9 and TRBJ1-1): DSGVTQTPKHLITATGQRVTLRCSPRSGDLSVYWYQQSLDQGLQFLIQYYNGEERAKGNILERFSAQQFPDLHSELNLSSLELGDSALYFCASSAEWRTEAFFGQGTRLTVV.

There are a few counts of this clonotype. The chain combines TRBV6-1 with TRBJ1-2; 8 positions match TRBD1. Losses at the gene ends were 5 bases for V and 7 bases for J; bases not matched to a gene: 12. There are 15 residues in the CDR3. CDR1 is MNHNS, CDR2 SASEGT, per germline. As DNA, the CDR3 is TGTGCCAGCAGTACGGACCCTACAGGGGGGTCTGGCTACACCTTC. Translated, it gives CASSTDPTGGSGYTF.

The table lists this clonotype with many counts. The J gene is TRBJ2-2, the V gene TRBV12-3 or TRBV12-4; D is uncertain. This CDR3 is 14 amino acids long. V was pared by 5 bases and J by 0 bases, with 7 bases between. This chain's CDR3 is CASSPNSNTGELFF. CDR3 in DNA: TGTGCCAGCAGTCCCAACTCGAACACCGGGGAGCTGTTTTTT.

In its sample, this clonotype was seen many times. The J gene is TRBJ1-5, the V gene TRBV2; possible D gene TRBD1, 6 bases. V dropped 8 bases and J dropped 2 bases, with 13 bases sitting between them. CDR1 and CDR2 from the germline V gene are SNHLY and FYNNEI. The CDR3 runs to 14 residues. The CDR3 nucleotides are TGTGCCAGCGGGGGGCGAGGGGGCAATCAGCCCCAGCATTTT. Translation: CASGGRGGNQPQHF.

This clonotype was recorded at least ten times. The rearrangement uses TRBV7-2 and TRBJ2-7; the match to TRBD1 covers 11 bases. CDR3 length: 14 amino acids. V was pared by 4 bases and J by 3 bases, with 2 bases of the junction left unmatched. The germline V gene has CDR1 SGHTA and CDR2 FQGNSA. CDR3 nucleotides: TGTGCCAGCAGCTCGGGACAGGGGGGCTACGAGCAGTACGTC. Translation gives CASSSGQGGYEQYV.

Ten or more counts support this clonotype. This sequence joins TRBV5-4 and TRBJ2-7; TRBD2 matches 9 bases. The CDR3 loop spans 22 amino acids. V lost 0 bases to trimming and J lost 3 bases; unmatched junction nucleotides: 25. Germline lookup yields CDR1 SGHNT and CDR2 YYREEE (reference sequence). DNA for the CDR3: TGTGCCAGCAGCTTGGCCCCGATCAATGTAGCGGGGGCCTCCAGCGATTTCTACGAGCAGTACGTC. Encoded protein: CASSLAPINVAGASSDFYEQYV.

The DNA of the CDR3 is TGCGCCAGCAGCGTTTTACCGGGACAGGGGAACACTGAAGCTTTCTTT. This translates into CASSVLPGQGNTEAFF. This chain links TRBV5-1 with TRBJ1-1; 9 nucleotides align to TRBD1. The CDR3 extends over 16 amino acids. V gave up 4 bases and J gave up 1 base; unmatched junction bases: 8. Germline values: CDR1 SGHRS, CDR2 YFSETQ. Variable domain in full (rest from reference TRBV5-1 and TRBJ1-1): KAGVTQTPRYLIKTRGQQVTLSCSPISGHRSVSWYQQTPGQGLQFLFEYFSETQRNKGNFPGRFSGRQFSNSRSEMNVSTLELGDSALYLCASSVLPGQGNTEAFFGQGTRLTVV.

This clonotype has ten or more counts. The chain is built from TRBV10-3 and TRBJ2-3, with 8 bases aligning to TRBD2. V trimming: 10 bases; J trimming: 0 bases; junction bases outside the gene matches: 9. Germline CDR1 reads ENHRY; CDR2 reads SYGVKD. The CDR3 has 15 residues. This CDR3 is CATRLVAGSTDTQYF. As DNA, the CDR3 is TGTGCCACCCGACTCGTAGCGGGGAGCACAGATACGCAGTATTTT.

The V and J genes are TRBV5-1 and TRBJ1-1; perhaps TRBD1 as D (5 bases). CDR3 size: 14 residues. Germline assignment: CDR1 SGHRS and CDR2 YFSETQ. V dropped 2 bases and J dropped 4 bases, with 12 bases sitting between them. CDR3 region: CASSFSGAGTEAFF. Written as DNA, the CDR3 is TGCGCCAGCAGCTTTAGTGGGGCGGGCACTGAAGCTTTCTTT.

This clonotype has ten or more counts. The J gene is TRBJ1-2, the V gene TRBV18; no reliable D call. Germline V CDR1 and CDR2: KGHSH, LQKENI. The CDR3 is 15 amino acids. V was cut by 0 bases and J by 0 bases, with 8 bases left in between. Here the CDR3 reads CASSPPVGANYGYTF. The CDR3 coding sequence is TGTGCCAGCTCACCACCGGTTGGGGCTAACTATGGCTACACCTTC.